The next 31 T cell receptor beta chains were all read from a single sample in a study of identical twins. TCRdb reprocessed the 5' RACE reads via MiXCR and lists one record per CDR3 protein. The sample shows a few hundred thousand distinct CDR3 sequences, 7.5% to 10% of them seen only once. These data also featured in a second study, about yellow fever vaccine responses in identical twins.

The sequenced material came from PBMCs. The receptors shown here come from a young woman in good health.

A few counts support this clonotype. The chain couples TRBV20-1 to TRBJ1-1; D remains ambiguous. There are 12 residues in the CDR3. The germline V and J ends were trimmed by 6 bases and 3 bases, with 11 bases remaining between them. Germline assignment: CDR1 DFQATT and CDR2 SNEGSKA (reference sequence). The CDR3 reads CSAPSKYTEAFF. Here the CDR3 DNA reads TGCAGTGCCCCCAGTAAGTACACTGAAGCTTTCTTT.

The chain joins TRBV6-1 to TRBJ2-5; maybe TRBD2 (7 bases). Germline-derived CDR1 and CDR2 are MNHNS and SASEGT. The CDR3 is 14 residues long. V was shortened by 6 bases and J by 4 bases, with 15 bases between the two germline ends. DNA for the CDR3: TGTGCCAGCAGCCCCTTCGGGGGGCGAGAGACCCAGTACTTC. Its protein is CASSPFGGRETQYF.

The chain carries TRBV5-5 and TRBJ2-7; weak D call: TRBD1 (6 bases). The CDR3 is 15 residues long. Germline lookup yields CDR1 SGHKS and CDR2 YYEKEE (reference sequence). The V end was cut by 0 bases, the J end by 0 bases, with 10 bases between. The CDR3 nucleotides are TGTGCCAGCAGCTTGGGGACAGCCGCCTCCTACGAGCAGTACTTC. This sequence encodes CASSLGTAASYEQYF.

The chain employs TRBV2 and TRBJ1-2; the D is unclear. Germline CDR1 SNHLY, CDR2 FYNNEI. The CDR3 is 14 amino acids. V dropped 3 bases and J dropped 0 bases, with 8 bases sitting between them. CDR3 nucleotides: TGTGCCAGCAGTGACAGCGAAGCTAACTATGGCTACACCTTC. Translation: CASSDSEANYGYTF.

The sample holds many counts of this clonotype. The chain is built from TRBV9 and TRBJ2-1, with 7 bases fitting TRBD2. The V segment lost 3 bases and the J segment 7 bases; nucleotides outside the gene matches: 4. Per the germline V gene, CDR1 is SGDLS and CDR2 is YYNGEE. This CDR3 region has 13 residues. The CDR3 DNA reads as TGTGCCAGCAGCGCGGGGGGAGGTAATGAGCAGTTCTTC. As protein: CASSAGGGNEQFF.

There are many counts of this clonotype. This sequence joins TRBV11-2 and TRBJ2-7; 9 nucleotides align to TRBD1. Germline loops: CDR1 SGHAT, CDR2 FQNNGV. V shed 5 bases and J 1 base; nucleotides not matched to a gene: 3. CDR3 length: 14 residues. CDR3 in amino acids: CASSPDRGSYEQYF. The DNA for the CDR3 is TGTGCCAGCAGCCCAGACAGGGGGTCCTACGAGCAGTACTTC.

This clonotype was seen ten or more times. The chain's CDR3 is CASSGLAGDGNPLNEQFF. CDR3 DNA: TGTGCCAGCTCGGGACTAGCGGGAGACGGCAATCCGTTAAATGAGCAGTTCTTC. The chain links TRBV25-1 to TRBJ2-1, with TRBD2 matching over 14 bases. The length of the CDR3 is 18 residues. Germline loops: CDR1 MGHDK, CDR2 SYGVNS. The V gene end was trimmed by 8 bases and the J gene end by 7 bases; junction bases not matched to a gene: 16.

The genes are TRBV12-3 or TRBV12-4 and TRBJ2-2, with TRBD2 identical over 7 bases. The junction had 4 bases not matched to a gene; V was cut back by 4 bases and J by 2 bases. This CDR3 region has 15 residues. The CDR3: CASSSTSENTGELFF. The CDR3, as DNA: TGTGCCAGCAGTTCAACTAGCGAAAACACCGGGGAGCTGTTTTTT.

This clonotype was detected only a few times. CDR3 sequence (DNA): TGTGCCAGCGACGGGGCCAACGTCCTGACTTTC. This encodes CASDGANVLTF. This chain connects TRBV6-6 to TRBJ2-6; D unresolved. V was clipped by 8 bases and J by 4 bases, with 3 bases between them. CDR1 MNHNY and CDR2 SVGAGI come from the germline V gene (reference sequence). This CDR3 contains 11 residues.

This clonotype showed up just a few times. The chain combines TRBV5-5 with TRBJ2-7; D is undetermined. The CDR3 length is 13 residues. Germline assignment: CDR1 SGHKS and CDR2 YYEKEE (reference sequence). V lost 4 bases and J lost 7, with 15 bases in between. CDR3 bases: TGTGCCAGCAGCCGTCGGGTTATGAAAGAGCAGTACTTC. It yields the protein CASSRRVMKEQYF.

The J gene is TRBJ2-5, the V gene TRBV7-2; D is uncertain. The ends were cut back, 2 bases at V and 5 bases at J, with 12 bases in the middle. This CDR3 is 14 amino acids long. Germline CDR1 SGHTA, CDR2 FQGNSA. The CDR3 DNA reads TGTGCCAGCAGCTTAATGGTGGTTGGGGAGACCCAGTACTTC. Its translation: CASSLMVVGETQYF.

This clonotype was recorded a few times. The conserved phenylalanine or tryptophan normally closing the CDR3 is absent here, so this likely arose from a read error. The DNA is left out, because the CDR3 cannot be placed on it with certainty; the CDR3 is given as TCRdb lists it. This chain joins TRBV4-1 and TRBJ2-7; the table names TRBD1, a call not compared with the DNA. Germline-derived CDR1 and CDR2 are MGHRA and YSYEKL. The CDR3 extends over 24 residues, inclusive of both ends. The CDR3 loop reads CASSPRRPIGLVPGPKYCSSTRPI.

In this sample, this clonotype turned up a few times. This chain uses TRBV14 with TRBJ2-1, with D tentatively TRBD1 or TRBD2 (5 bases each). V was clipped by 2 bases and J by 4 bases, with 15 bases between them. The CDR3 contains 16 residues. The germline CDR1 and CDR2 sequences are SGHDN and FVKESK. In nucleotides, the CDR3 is TGTGCCAGCAGCCAACCATCGAAGGGGAGTTACAATGAGCAGTTCTTC. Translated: CASSQPSKGSYNEQFF.

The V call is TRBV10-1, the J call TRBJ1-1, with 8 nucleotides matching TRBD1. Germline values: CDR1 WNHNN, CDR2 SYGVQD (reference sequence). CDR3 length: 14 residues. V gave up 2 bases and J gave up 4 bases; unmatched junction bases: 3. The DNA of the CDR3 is TGCGCCAGCAGTGAGGGGACAGGCGGCACTGAAGCTTTCTTT. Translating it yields CASSEGTGGTEAFF.

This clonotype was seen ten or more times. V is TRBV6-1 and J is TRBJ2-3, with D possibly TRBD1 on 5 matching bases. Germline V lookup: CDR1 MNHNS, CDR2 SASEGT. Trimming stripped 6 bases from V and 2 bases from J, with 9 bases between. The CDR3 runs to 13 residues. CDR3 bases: TGTGCCAGCAGCGACAGATACACAGATACGCAGTATTTT. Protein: CASSDRYTDTQYF.

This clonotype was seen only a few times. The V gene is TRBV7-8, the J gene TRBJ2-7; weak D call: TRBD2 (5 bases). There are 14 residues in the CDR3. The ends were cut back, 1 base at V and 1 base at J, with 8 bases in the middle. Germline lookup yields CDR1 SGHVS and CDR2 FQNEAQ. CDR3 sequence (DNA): TGTGCCAGCAGCTTAGACGGGGAATCCTACGAGCAGTACTTC. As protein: CASSLDGESYEQYF.

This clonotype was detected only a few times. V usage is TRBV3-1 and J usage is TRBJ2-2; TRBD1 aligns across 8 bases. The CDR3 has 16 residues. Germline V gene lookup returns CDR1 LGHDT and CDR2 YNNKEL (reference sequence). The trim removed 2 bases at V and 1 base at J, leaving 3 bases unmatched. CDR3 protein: CASSQRTGQNTGELFF. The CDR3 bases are TGTGCCAGCAGCCAAAGGACAGGGCAGAACACCGGGGAGCTGTTTTTT.

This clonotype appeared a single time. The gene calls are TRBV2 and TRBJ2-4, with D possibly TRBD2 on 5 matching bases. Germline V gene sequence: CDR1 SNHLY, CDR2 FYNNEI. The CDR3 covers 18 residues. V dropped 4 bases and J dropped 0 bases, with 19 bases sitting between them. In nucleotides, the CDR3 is TGTGCCAGCAGTGCAAACCCGAGGGCAGGCCTAGCCAAAAACATTCAGTACTTC. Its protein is CASSANPRAGLAKNIQYF.

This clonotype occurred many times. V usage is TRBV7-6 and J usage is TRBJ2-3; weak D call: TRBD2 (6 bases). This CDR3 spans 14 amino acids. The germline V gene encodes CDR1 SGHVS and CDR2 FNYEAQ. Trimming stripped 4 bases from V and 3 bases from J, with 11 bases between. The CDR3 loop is CASSSRRDTDTQYF. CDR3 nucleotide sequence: TGTGCCAGCAGCTCCCGGAGGGATACAGATACGCAGTATTTT.

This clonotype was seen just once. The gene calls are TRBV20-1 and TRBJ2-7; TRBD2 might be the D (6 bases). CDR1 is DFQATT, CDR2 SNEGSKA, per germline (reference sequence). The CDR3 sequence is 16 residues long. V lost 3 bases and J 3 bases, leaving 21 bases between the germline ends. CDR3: CSARPQGRGSLYEQYF. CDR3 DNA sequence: TGCAGTGCTAGGCCCCAAGGGCGGGGCTCCCTCTACGAGCAGTACTTC.

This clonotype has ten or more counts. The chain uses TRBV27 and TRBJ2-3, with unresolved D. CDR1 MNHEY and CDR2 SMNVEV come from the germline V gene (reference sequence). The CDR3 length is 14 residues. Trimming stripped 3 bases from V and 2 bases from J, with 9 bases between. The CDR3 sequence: CASSFSRLTDTQYF. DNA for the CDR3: TGTGCCAGCAGTTTTAGCAGACTCACAGATACGCAGTATTTT.

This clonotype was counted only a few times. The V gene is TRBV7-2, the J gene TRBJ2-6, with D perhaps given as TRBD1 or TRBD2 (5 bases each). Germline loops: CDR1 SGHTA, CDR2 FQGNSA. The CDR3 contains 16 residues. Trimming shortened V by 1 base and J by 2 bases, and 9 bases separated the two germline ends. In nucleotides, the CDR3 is TGTGCCAGCAGCTTAGAACTGGGGGCTGGGGCCAACGTCCTGACTTTC. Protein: CASSLELGAGANVLTF.

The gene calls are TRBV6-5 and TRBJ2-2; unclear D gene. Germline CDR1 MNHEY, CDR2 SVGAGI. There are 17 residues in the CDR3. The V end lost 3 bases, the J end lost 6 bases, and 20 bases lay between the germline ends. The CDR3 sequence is CASSYLGSRSVAGELFF. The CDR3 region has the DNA TGTGCCAGCAGTTATTTAGGCTCTCGGTCTGTGGCCGGGGAGCTGTTTTTT.

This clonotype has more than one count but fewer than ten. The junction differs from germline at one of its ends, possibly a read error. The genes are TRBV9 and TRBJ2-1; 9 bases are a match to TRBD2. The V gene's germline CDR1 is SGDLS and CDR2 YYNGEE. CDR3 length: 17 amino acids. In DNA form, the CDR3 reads TGTGCCAGCAGCGTAGGTGGACTAGCGCCCACCTACAATGAACAGTTCTTC. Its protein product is CASSVGGLAPTYNEQFF. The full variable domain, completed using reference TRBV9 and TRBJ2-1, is DSGVTQTPKHLITATGQRVTLRCSPRSGDLSVYWYQQSLDQGLQFLIQYYNGEERAKGNILERFSAQQFPDLHSELNLSSLELGDSALYFCASSVGGLAPTYNEQFFGPGTRLTVL.

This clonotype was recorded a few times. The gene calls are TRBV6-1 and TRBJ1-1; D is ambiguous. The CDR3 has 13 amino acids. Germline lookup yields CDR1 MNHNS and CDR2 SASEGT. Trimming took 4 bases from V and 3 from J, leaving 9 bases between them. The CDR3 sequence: CASSGLRDTEAFF. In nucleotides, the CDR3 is TGTGCCAGCAGTGGATTAAGGGACACTGAAGCTTTCTTT.

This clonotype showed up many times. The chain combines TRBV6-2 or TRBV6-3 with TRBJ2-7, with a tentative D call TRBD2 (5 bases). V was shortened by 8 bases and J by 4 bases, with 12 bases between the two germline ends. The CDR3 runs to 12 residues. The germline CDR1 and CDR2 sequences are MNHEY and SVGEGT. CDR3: CASGLSKYEQYF. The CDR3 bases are TGTGCCAGCGGACTGTCCAAATACGAGCAGTACTTC.

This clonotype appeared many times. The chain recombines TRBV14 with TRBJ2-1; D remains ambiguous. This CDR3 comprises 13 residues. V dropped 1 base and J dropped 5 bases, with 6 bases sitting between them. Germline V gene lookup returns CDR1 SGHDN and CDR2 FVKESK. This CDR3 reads CASSQAADNEQFF. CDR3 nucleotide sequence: TGTGCCAGCAGCCAAGCGGCAGACAATGAGCAGTTCTTC.

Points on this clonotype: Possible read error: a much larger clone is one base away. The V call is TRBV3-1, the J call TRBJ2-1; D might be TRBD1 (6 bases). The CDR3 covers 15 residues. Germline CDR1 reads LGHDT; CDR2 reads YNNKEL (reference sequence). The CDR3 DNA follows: TGTGCCTGCAGCCAAGCGGACAGTTCCTACAATGAGCAGTTCTTC. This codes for CACSQADSSYNEQFF.

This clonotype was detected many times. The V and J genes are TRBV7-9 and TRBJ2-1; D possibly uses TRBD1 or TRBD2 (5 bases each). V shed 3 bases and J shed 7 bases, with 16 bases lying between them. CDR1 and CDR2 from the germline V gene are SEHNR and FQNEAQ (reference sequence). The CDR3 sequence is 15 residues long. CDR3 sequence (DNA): TGTGCCAGCAGCTTCCGGCAGGGAGTGTGGAATGAGCAGTTCTTC. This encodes CASSFRQGVWNEQFF.

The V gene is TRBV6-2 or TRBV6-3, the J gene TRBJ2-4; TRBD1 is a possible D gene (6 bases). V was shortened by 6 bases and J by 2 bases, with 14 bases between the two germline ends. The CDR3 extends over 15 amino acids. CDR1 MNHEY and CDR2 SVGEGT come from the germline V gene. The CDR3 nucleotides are TGTGCCAGCAGACAACAGGGTGGTACCAAAAACATTCAGTACTTC. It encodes CASRQQGGTKNIQYF.

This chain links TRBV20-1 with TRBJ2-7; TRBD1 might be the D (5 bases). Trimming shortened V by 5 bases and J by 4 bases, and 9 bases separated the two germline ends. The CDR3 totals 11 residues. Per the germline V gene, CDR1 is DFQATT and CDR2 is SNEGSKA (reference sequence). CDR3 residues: CSAEQGYEQYF. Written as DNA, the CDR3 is TGCAGTGCTGAGCAGGGATACGAGCAGTACTTC.